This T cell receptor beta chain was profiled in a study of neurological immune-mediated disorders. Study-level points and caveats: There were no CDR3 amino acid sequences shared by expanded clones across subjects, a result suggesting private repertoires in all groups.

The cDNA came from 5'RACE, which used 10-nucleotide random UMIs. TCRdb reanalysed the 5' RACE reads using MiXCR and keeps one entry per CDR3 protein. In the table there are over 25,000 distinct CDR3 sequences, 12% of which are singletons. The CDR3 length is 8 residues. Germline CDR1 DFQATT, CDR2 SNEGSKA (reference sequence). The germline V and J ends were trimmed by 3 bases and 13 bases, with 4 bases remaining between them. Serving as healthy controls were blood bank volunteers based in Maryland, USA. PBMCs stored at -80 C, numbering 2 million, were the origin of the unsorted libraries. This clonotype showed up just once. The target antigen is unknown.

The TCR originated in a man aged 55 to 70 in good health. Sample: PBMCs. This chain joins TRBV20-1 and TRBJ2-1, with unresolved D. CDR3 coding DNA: TGCAGTGCTAGGACTCAGTTCTTC. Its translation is CSARTQFF.